The 10 T cell receptor beta chains below were found in one sample sequenced in a study of tumor and adjacent non-tumor tissue in lung cancer. The library came from three nested PCR rounds adapted from ARM-PCR protocols. From the multiplex PCR reads, TCRdb called clonotypes with MiXCR, one entry per CDR3 protein. Among nearly 50,000 distinct CDR3 sequences listed, 60% to 65% were seen once. RNA was extracted from bulk tissue without any cell sorting. This non-tumor lung sample came from over 3 cm beyond the tumor edge. Source material: distant non-tumor lung tissue. Every receptor here comes from a woman aged 65 to 85 with non-small cell lung cancer.

Notes on this clonotype: A junction boundary mismatches the germline segment, possibly from a read error. The CDR3 sequence is CVSSYGGGRNSPLHF. CDR3 DNA: TGTGTCAGCAGTTACGGGGGGGGAAGAAATTCGCCCCTCCACTTT. V usage is TRBV6-6 and J usage is TRBJ1-6, with D possibly being TRBD1 (5 bases). Germline CDR1 reads MNHNY; CDR2 reads SVGAGI (reference sequence). The CDR3 loop spans 15 amino acids.

Turning to this clonotype: A read error may produce the germline difference seen at one junction end. V gene TRBV28 combines with J gene TRBJ2-1; a weak D match, TRBD2 (6 bases). Germline assignment: CDR1 MDHEN and CDR2 SYDVKM. The CDR3 is 16 amino acids. The CDR3 DNA reads TGTGTCAGCAGTCCCGATGACTTGCGGGATTACAATGAGCAGTTCTTC. Amino acids: CVSSPDDLRDYNEQFF.

On this clonotype: One end of the junction varies from germline; a read error may be responsible. This CDR3 is CASNGRGAVNTWELFF. CDR3 nucleotides: TGTGCCAGCAATGGGCGAGGAGCGGTGAACACCTGGGAGCTGTTTTTT. The chain employs TRBV6-1 and TRBJ2-2; tentative D call: TRBD2 (5 bases). Germline CDR1 is MNHNS and CDR2 is SASEGT. The CDR3 runs 16 residues.

This clonotype appeared many times. The chain has TRBV5-1 and TRBJ2-5; 8 positions agree with TRBD2. Per the germline V gene, CDR1 is SGHRS and CDR2 is YFSETQ. The CDR3 is 16 amino acids. The V segment lost 4 bases and the J segment 2 bases; nucleotides outside the gene matches: 10. CDR3 loop: CASSGGGLGEQETQYF. The DNA for the CDR3 is TGCGCCAGCAGCGGTGGGGGACTAGGCGAGCAAGAGACCCAGTACTTC.

The chain recombines TRBV19 with TRBJ2-7; TRBD2 agrees at 8 bases. The ends lost 0 bases at V and 3 bases at J; junction bases unmatched: 4. The CDR3 consists of 15 residues. CDR1 LNHDA and CDR2 SQIVND come from the germline V gene (reference sequence). The CDR3 DNA reads TGTGCCAGTAGTATAGATCCAGCGGGAGTCTACGAGCAGTACTTC. Protein product: CASSIDPAGVYEQYF. Using reference TRBV19 and TRBJ2-7 for the parts outside the CDR3, the full variable domain is DGGITQSPKYLFRKEGQNVTLSCEQNLNHDAMYWYRQDPGQGLRLIYYSQIVNDFQKGDIAEGYSVSREKKESFPLTVTSAQKNPTAFYLCASSIDPAGVYEQYFGPGTRLTVT.

V gene TRBV12-3 or TRBV12-4 combines with J gene TRBJ2-1; D gene uncertain. The length of the CDR3 is 15 residues. V was clipped by 2 bases and J by 6 bases, with 14 bases between them. The CDR3 loop reads CASSLSSLWGNEQFF. CDR3 sequence (DNA): TGTGCCAGCAGTTTAAGCAGTCTCTGGGGCAATGAGCAGTTCTTC.

The table lists this clonotype with many counts. CDR3 in amino acids: CSARPRPGDRKNIQYF. Here the CDR3 DNA reads TGCAGTGCTAGGCCCAGGCCAGGGGACAGGAAAAACATTCAGTACTTC. The gene calls are TRBV20-1 and TRBJ2-4; 8 nucleotides agree with TRBD1. V lost 3 bases, J lost 4 bases, and 11 bases stayed unmatched. The CDR3 consists of 16 residues. Germline CDR1 and CDR2: DFQATT and SNEGSKA (reference sequence).

Concerning this clonotype: An end of the junction does not agree with germline; a read error may underlie this. This chain connects TRBV4-2 to TRBJ2-1; no firm D call. This CDR3 has 15 residues. Germline V CDR1 and CDR2: LGHNA, YNFKEQ. CDR3 coding DNA: TGTGCTAGCAGCCAAGAGGTTACTTATAACAATGTGCAGTTCTTC. It codes for CASSQEVTYNNVQFF.

About this clonotype: The junction departs from germline at one end; a sequencing error may be responsible. The J gene is TRBJ2-7, the V gene TRBV10-3; 7 nucleotides line up with TRBD2. The V gene's germline CDR1 is ENHRY and CDR2 SYGVKD. The length of the CDR3 is 16 residues. The CDR3 sequence: CAISERGGRTSYGQYF. CDR3 nucleotides: TGTGCCATCAGTGAACGTGGCGGGAGAACCTCTTACGGGCAGTACTTC.

This clonotype was recorded a few times. A junction end diverges from the germline sequence, so it may reflect a read error. The CDR3 region is CASSLEGQTASF. In DNA form, the CDR3 reads TGCGCCAGCAGCTTGGAGGGGCAGACAGCCAGTTTC. The V and J genes are TRBV5-1 and TRBJ1-2; D possibly corresponds to TRBD1 (5 bases). The CDR3 has 12 residues. Per germline, CDR1 SGHRS and CDR2 YFSETQ. Complete variable domain (other parts from reference TRBV5-1 and TRBJ1-2): KAGVTQTPRYLIKTRGQQVTLSCSPISGHRSVSWYQQTPGQGLQFLFEYFSETQRNKGNFPGRFSGRQFSNSRSEMNVSTLELGDSALYLCASSLEGQTASFGSGTRLTVV.